This T cell receptor beta chain was obtained from a study of blood T cells in healthy people across ages. Germline trimming cut 5 bases from V and 1 base from J; bases unmatched to any gene: 12. The germline CDR1 and CDR2 sequences are DFQATT and SNEGSKA (reference sequence). CDR3 length equals 16 residues. A second PCR of roughly 7 to 11 cycles used a sample-barcoded 5' primer and a J-beta primer mix. MiXCR, applied by TCRdb to the 5' RACE reads, yields one record per CDR3 protein. The table has 850,000 to 1,300,000 distinct CDR3 sequences, 40% to 45% seen once; the top ten hold 18%. This rearrangement joins TRBV20-1 to TRBJ2-7; TRBD1 matches at 9 bases. Source material: blood. This TCR was recovered from a woman aged 55-69 years in good health. The CDR3 DNA is TGCAGTGCTGGAGGGCAGGAGGGGACAGGGTCCTACGAGCAGTACTTC. Translated: CSAGGQEGTGSYEQYF.